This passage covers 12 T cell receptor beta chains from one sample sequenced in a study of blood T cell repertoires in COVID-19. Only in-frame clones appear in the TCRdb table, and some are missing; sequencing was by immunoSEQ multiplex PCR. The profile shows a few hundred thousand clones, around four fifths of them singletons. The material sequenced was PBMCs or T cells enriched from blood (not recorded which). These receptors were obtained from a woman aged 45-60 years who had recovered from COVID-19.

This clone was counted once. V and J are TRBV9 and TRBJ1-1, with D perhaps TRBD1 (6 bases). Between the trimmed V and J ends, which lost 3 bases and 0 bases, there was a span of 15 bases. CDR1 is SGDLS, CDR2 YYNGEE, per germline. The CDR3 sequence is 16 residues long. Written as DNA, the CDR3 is TGTGCCAGCAGCGCGGAGGACAGATTAATGAACACTGAAGCTTTCTTT. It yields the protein CASSAEDRLMNTEAFF.

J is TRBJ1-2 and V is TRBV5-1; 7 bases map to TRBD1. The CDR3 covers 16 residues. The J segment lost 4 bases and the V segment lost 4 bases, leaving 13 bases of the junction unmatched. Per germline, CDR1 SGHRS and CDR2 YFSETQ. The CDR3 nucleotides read TGCGCCAGCAGCAGCAACGGCATGGACAGGTTCTATGGCTACACCTTC. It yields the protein CASSSNGMDRFYGYTF.

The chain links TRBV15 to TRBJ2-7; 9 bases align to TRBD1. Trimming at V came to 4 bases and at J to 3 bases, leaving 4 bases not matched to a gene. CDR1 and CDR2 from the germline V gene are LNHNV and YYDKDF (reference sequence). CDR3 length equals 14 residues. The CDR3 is CATSILTGGYEQYF. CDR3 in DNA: TGTGCCACCAGCATCCTGACAGGGGGCTACGAGCAGTACTTC.

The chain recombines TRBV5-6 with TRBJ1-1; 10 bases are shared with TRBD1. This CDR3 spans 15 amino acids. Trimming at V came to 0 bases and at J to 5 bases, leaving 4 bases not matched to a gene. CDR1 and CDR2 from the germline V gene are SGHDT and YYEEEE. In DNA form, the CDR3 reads TGTGCCAGCAGCTTGGGGGACAGGGGATGGACTGAAGCTTTCTTT. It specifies CASSLGDRGWTEAFF.

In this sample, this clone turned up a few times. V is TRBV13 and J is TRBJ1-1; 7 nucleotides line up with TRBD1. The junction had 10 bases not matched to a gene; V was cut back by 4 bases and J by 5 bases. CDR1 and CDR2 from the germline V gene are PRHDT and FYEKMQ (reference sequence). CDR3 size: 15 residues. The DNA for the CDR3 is TGTGCCAGCAGCTCCCTGAGGACAGGTTTAACTGAAGCTTTCTTT. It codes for CASSSLRTGLTEAFF.

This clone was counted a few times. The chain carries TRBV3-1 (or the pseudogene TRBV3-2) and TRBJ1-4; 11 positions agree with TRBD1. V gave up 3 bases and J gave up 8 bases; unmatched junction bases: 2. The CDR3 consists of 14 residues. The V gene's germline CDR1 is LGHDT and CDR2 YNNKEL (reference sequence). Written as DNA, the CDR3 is TGTGCCAGCAGCCAGGGGACAGGGGGGGAAAAACTGTTTTTT. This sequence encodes CASSQGTGGEKLFF.

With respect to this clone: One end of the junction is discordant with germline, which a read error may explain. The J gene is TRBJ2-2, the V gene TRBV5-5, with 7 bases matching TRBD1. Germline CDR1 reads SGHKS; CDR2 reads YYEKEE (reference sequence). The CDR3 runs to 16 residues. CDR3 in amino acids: CASSASGTVNAGELFF. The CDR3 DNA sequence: TGTGCCAGCAGCGCGTCCGGGACAGTGAACGCCGGGGAGCTGTTTTTT.

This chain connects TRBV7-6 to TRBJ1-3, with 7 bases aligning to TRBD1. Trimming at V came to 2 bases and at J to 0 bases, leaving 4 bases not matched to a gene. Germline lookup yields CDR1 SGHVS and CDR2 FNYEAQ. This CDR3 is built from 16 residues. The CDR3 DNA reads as TGTGCCAGCAGCTTACGGCGGGACAGCTCTGGAAACACCATATATTTT. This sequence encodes CASSLRRDSSGNTIYF.

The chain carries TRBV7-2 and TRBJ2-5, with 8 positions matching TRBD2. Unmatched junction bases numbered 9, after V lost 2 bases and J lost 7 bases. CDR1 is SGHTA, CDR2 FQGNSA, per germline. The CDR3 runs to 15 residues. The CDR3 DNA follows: TGTGCCAGCAGCTTAACTAGCGGAGGTGTCGGGACCCAGTACTTC. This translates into CASSLTSGGVGTQYF. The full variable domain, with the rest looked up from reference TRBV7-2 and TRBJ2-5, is GAGVSQSPSNKVTEKGKDVELRCDPISGHTALYWYRQSLGQGLEFLIYFQGNSAPDKSGLPSDRFSAERTGGSVSTLTIQRTQQEDSAVYLCASSLTSGGVGTQYFGPGTRLLVL.

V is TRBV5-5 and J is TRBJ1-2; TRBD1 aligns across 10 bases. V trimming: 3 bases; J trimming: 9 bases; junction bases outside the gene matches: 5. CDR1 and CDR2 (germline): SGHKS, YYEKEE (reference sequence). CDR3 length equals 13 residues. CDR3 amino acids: CASSSGQGLSYTF. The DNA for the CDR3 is TGTGCCAGCAGCTCGGGACAGGGGTTGAGCTACACCTTC.

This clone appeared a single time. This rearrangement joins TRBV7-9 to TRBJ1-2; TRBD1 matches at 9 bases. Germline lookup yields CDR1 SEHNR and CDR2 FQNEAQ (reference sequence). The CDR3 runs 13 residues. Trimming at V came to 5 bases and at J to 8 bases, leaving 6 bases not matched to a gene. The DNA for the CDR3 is TGTGCCAGCAGCGCCTCGGACAGGGGCGGCTACACCTTC. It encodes CASSASDRGGYTF.

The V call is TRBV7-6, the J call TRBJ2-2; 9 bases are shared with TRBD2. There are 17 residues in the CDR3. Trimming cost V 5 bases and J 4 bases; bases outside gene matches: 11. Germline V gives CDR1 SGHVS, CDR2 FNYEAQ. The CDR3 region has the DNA TGTGCCAGCAGCCACCTAAGCGGGGGGATTATCACCGGGGAGCTGTTTTTT. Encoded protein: CASSHLSGGIITGELFF.